This T cell receptor (beta chain) was obtained from a study of type 1 regulatory T cells. As for the study in general: An in vitro protocol generated T-allo10, a Tr1-enriched, alloantigen-specific CD4 T cell product. Study conclusions and caveats: Type 1 regulatory T cells had a more restricted TCR repertoire than non-type 1 regulatory T cells.

MiXCR, applied by TCRdb to the reads, yields one record per CDR3 protein. Among about 71,000 distinct CDR3 sequences listed, roughly 20% were seen once. About this clonotype itself: Its matching antigen is unknown.

The CDR3 length is 11 residues. Trimming shortened V by 6 bases and J by 2 bases, and 8 bases separated the two germline ends. Germline CDR1 and CDR2: SQVTM and ANQGSEA. Sequencing input: cultured type 1 regulatory T (Tr1) cells, either the whole culture or a sorted fraction (not recorded which). V gene TRBV29-1 combines with J gene TRBJ2-7, with D unresolved. The sequence derives from a human donor in good health. CDR3 DNA: TGCAGCGTCCGATTTGCCTACGAGCAGTACTTC. Amino acids: CSVRFAYEQYF.